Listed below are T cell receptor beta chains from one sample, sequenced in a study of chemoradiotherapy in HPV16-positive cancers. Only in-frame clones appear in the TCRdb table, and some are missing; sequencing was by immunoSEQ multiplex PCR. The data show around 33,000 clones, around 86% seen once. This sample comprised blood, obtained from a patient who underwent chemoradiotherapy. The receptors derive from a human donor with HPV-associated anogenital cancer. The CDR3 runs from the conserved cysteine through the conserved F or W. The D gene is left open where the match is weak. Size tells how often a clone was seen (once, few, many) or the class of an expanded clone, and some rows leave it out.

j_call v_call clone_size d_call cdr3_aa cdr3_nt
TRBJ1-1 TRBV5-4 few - CASTQVGSSGTEAFF TGTGCCAGCACCCAGGTGGGTAGTAGCGGCACTGAAGCTTTCTTT
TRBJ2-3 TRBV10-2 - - CASSESLTQYF TGCGCCAGCAGTGAGTCACTTACGCAGTATTTT
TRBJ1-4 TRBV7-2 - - CASSFKGGGREKLFF TGTGCCAGCAGCTTCAAGGGCGGGGGCAGGGAAAAACTGTTTTTT
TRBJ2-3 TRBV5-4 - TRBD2 CASSRRLAGAEDTQYF TGTGCCAGCAGCAGGAGACTAGCGGGGGCCGAAGATACGCAGTATTTT
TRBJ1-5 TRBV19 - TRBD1 CASGGTGYQPQHF TGTGCCAGTGGAGGGACAGGGTATCAGCCCCAGCATTTT
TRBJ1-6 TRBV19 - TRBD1 CASRGGGTGGGSPLHF TGTGCCAGTAGGGGAGGAGGGACAGGGGGCGGTTCACCCCTCCACTTT
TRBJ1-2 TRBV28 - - CASSFSGNYGYTF TGTGCCAGCAGTTTCTCGGGTAACTATGGCTACACCTTC
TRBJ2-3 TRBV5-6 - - CASSSEGTSTDTQYF TGTGCCAGCAGCTCTGAGGGAACTAGCACAGATACGCAGTATTTT
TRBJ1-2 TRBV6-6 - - CASSYPGPGGYGYTF TGTGCCAGCAGTTACCCGGGTCCGGGGGGATATGGCTACACCTTC
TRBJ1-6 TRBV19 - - CASSIGAIHNSPLHF TGTGCCAGTAGTATAGGAGCGATTCATAATTCACCCCTCCACTTT
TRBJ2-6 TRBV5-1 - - CASSLQVGDGANVLTF TGCGCCAGCAGCCTGCAGGTAGGAGACGGGGCCAACGTCCTGACTTTC
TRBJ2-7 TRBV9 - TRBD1 CASSVGQGTYEQYF TGTGCCAGCAGCGTAGGACAGGGGACTTACGAGCAGTACTTC
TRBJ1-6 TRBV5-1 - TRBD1 CASSLDMGQYQGVSYNSPLHF TGCGCCAGCAGCTTGGATATGGGGCAGTATCAGGGGGTCTCCTATAATTCACCCCTCCACTTT
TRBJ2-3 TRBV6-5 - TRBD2 CASSYYGLAGPDTQYF TGTGCCAGCAGTTACTACGGACTAGCCGGTCCAGATACGCAGTATTTT
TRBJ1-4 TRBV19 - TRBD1 CASTPTGYNEKLFF TGTGCCAGTACTCCGACAGGGTATAATGAAAAACTGTTTTTT
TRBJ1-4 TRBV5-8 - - CASSLEGATNEKLFF TGTGCCAGCAGCTTGGAGGGCGCAACTAATGAAAAACTGTTTTTT
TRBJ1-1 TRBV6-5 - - CASSYSPPGMNTEAFF TGTGCCAGCAGTTACTCCCCCCCAGGGATGAACACTGAAGCTTTCTTT
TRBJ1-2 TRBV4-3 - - CASSQVGAGPPNYGYTF TGCGCCAGCAGCCAAGTCGGGGCAGGCCCCCCTAACTATGGCTACACCTTC
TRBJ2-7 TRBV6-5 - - CASRWGLSSYEQYF TGTGCCAGCAGGTGGGGTCTAAGCTCCTACGAGCAGTACTTC
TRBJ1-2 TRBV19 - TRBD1 CASSIRQGSGYTF TGTGCCAGTAGTATCCGACAGGGTAGCGGCTACACCTTC
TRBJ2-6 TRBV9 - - CASRSEWGSGANVLTF TGTGCCAGCAGATCCGAGTGGGGCTCTGGGGCCAACGTCCTGACTTTC
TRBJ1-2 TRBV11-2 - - CASSLVGRTKGNYGYTF TGTGCCAGCAGCTTAGTAGGTCGGACAAAAGGGAACTATGGCTACACCTTC
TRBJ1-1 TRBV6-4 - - CASSDDGNTEAFF TGTGCCAGCAGTGACGACGGGAACACTGAAGCTTTCTTT
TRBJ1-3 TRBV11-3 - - CASSADSGNSIYF TGTGCCAGCAGCGCGGACTCTGGAAACTCCATATATTTT
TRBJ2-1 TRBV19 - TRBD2 CASSIILAGYEQFF TGTGCCAGTAGTATAATCCTAGCGGGCTATGAGCAGTTCTTC
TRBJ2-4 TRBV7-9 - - CASRLSPLENIQYF TGTGCCAGCAGGCTCAGTCCCCTGGAAAACATTCAGTACTTC
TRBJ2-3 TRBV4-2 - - CATKGGGPTDTQYF TGTGCCACCAAGGGGGGGGGACCCACAGATACGCAGTATTTT
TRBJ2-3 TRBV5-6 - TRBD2 CASSQLGGGGVTDTQYF TGTGCCAGCAGCCAACTCGGGGGGGGTGGGGTTACAGATACGCAGTATTTT
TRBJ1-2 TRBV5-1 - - CASSLSADGGYTF TGCGCCAGCAGCTTGTCAGCTGATGGAGGCTACACCTTC
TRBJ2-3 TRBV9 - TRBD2 CASSVSGRKDTQYF TGTGCCAGCAGCGTAAGCGGGAGGAAGGATACGCAGTATTTT
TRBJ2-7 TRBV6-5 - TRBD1 CASRMTGNGEQYF TGTGCCAGCAGAATGACAGGGAATGGAGAGCAGTACTTC
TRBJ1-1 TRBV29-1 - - CSVLGGPTEAFF TGCAGCGTTCTGGGGGGTCCGACTGAAGCTTTCTTT
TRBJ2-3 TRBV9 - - CASSVGLLSTDTQYF TGTGCCAGCAGCGTAGGCCTCCTTAGCACAGATACGCAGTATTTT
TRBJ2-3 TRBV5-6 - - CASTRGSGNTQYF TGTGCCAGCACCCGGGGATCCGGGAATACGCAGTATTTT
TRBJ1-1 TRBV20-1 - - CSARAPTEAFF TGCAGTGCTAGAGCCCCCACTGAAGCTTTCTTT
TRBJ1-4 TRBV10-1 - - CASNGEKLFF TGCGCCAGCAACGGGGAGAAACTGTTTTTT
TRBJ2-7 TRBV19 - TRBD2 CASTLTSGSYEQYF TGTGCCAGTACCCTAACTAGCGGTTCCTACGAGCAGTACTTC
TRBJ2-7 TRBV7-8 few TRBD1 CASSPLGQGWNEQYF TGTGCCAGCAGCCCGCTCGGACAGGGGTGGAACGAGCAGTACTTC
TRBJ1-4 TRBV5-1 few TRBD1 CASRRQGGEKLFF TGCGCCAGCAGGCGACAGGGCGGGGAAAAACTGTTTTTT
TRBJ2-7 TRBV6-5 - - CATRTLESYEQYF TGTGCCACCCGGACGTTGGAATCCTACGAGCAGTACTTC
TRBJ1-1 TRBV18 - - CASSPSSVENTEAFF TGTGCCAGCTCACCCTCTTCTGTTGAGAACACTGAAGCTTTCTTT
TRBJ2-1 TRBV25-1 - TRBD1 CASSADRGDEQFF TGTGCCAGCAGTGCGGACAGGGGGGATGAGCAGTTCTTC
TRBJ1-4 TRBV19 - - CASSILQKNEKLFF TGTGCCAGTAGTATCTTACAGAAAAATGAAAAACTGTTTTTT
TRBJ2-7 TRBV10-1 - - CASSVGITYEQYF TGCGCCAGCAGTGTCGGGATTACCTACGAGCAGTACTTC
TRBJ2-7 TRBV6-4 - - CASSVASGREQYF TGTGCCAGCAGTGTTGCCTCGGGGAGGGAGCAGTACTTC
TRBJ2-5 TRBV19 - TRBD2 CASSIPEASGYQETQYF TGTGCCAGTAGTATCCCGGAGGCTAGCGGTTACCAAGAGACCCAGTACTTC
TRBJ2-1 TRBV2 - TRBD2 CASSETRGGPYNEQFF TGTGCCAGCAGCGAAACTCGGGGGGGGCCCTACAATGAGCAGTTCTTC
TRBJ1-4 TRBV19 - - CASSGTRLRGNEKLFF TGTGCCAGTAGTGGGACTCGGCTAAGGGGAAATGAAAAACTGTTTTTT
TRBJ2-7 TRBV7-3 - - CASSPSSWDEQYF TGTGCCAGCAGCCCTAGCTCCTGGGACGAGCAGTACTTC
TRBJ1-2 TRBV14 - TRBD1 CASSQVGTGVGYTF TGTGCCAGCAGCCAAGTTGGGACAGGGGTTGGCTACACCTTC